These T cell receptor beta chains were read from a single sample in a study. TCRdb recomputed calls from the RT-PCR reads with MiXCR, one row per CDR3 protein. The sample includes about 680,000 distinct CDR3 sequences, 12% to 15% of them seen just once. What was sequenced was memory CD4+ T cells from blood. These receptor sequences come from a female donor in good health, serving as a healthy control. CDR3s include the opening cysteine and the closing phenylalanine or tryptophan. The order of the fields is V gene, clone size, J gene, D gene, CDR3 DNA, CDR3 protein. The D gene is left open where the match is weak. Clone size appears in some rows only: once, few, many, or a class for an expanded clone.

V gene: TRBV18
clone size: few
J gene: TRBJ1-6
D gene: NA
CDR3 DNA: TGTGCCAGCTCACCTGGACAGCGGGGCAGTGGTTCACCCCTCCACTTT
CDR3 protein: CASSPGQRGSGSPLHF

V gene: TRBV20-1
clone size: NA
J gene: TRBJ1-4
D gene: NA
CDR3 DNA: TGCAGTGCTAGAGATCCTTTGGCCGAAAAACTGTTTTTT
CDR3 protein: CSARDPLAEKLFF

V gene: TRBV7-9
clone size: NA
J gene: TRBJ2-5
D gene: TRBD2
CDR3 DNA: TGTGCCAGCAGCTCGAGGGAGGGCCGGTTCACCCAGTACTTC
CDR3 protein: CASSSREGRFTQYF

V gene: TRBV27
clone size: NA
J gene: TRBJ1-2
D gene: NA
CDR3 DNA: TGTGCCAGCAGTTCCTCGGAAGCCCCCTCCAGAGGCTACACCTTC
CDR3 protein: CASSSSEAPSRGYTF

V gene: TRBV20-1
clone size: many
J gene: TRBJ2-7
D gene: TRBD2
CDR3 DNA: TGCAGTGGCCGGGGGGGGGCGTCAGTCTACGAGCAGTACTTC
CDR3 protein: CSGRGGASVYEQYF

V gene: TRBV6-4
clone size: NA
J gene: TRBJ1-1
D gene: TRBD1
CDR3 DNA: TGTGCCAGCAGTGACCCGTATGGGACAGGGACGACTGAAGCTTTCTTT
CDR3 protein: CASSDPYGTGTTEAFF

V gene: TRBV3-1
clone size: NA
J gene: TRBJ1-1
D gene: NA
CDR3 DNA: TGTGCCAGCAGCCAAGATCTCAGGGGTGCTGAAGCTTTCTTT
CDR3 protein: CASSQDLRGAEAFF

V gene: TRBV28
clone size: NA
J gene: TRBJ2-1
D gene: TRBD1
CDR3 DNA: TGTGCCAGCAGCTGGGGACAGGGGTCGTCCTCCTACAATGAGCAGTTCTTC
CDR3 protein: CASSWGQGSSSYNEQFF

V gene: TRBV5-1
clone size: many
J gene: TRBJ2-7
D gene: NA
CDR3 DNA: TGTGCCAGCAGCTTAGGCGCCGGCTCCTACGAGCAGTACTTC
CDR3 protein: CASSLGAGSYEQYF

V gene: TRBV20-1
clone size: few
J gene: TRBJ2-1
D gene: TRBD2
CDR3 DNA: TGCAGTGCAAGTAGCGGGAGTGGTTTGGATGAGCAGTTCTTC
CDR3 protein: CSASSGSGLDEQFF

V gene: TRBV7-3
clone size: NA
J gene: TRBJ2-3
D gene: NA
CDR3 DNA: TGTGAAACCCGTCCTTCGGGAGATACGCAGTATTTT
CDR3 protein: CETRPSGDTQYF

V gene: TRBV6-6
clone size: few
J gene: TRBJ1-6
D gene: NA
CDR3 DNA: TGTGCCAGCAGTTACGTACAGGAGGATAATTCACCCCTCCACTTT
CDR3 protein: CASSYVQEDNSPLHF

V gene: TRBV5-8
clone size: few
J gene: TRBJ1-2
D gene: NA
CDR3 DNA: TGTGCCAGCAGTTCCAACCAGGTCCTCTTCTATGGCTACACCTTC
CDR3 protein: CASSSNQVLFYGYTF

V gene: TRBV20-1
clone size: few
J gene: TRBJ2-1
D gene: TRBD2
CDR3 DNA: TGCAGTGCTAGTTTGAGGGAGGGGAGCTCCTACAATGAGCAGTTCTTC
CDR3 protein: CSASLREGSSYNEQFF

V gene: TRBV24-1
clone size: few
J gene: TRBJ1-1
D gene: NA
CDR3 DNA: TGTGCCACCAGTGATTCGGGGACTGAAGCTTTCTTT
CDR3 protein: CATSDSGTEAFF

V gene: TRBV7-3
clone size: once
J gene: TRBJ1-1
D gene: TRBD1
CDR3 DNA: TGTGCCAGCAGCTTCTCAGGGGGGGTCACTGAAGCTTTCTTT
CDR3 protein: CASSFSGGVTEAFF

V gene: TRBV6-5
clone size: many
J gene: TRBJ1-1
D gene: TRBD1
CDR3 DNA: TGTGCCAGCAGTCAACTCGCGTACAGGGGGGTGTCTGAAGCTTTCTTT
CDR3 protein: CASSQLAYRGVSEAFF

V gene: TRBV20-1
clone size: few
J gene: TRBJ1-2
D gene: NA
CDR3 DNA: TGCAGTGCTAGTCACACAGGGATCAGCCCCTATGGCTACACCTTC
CDR3 protein: CSASHTGISPYGYTF

V gene: TRBV20-1
clone size: once
J gene: TRBJ2-1
D gene: NA
CDR3 DNA: TGCAGTGCCCTACGACAGGCCGAGCTTCATACGCAGTTCTTC
CDR3 protein: CSALRQAELHTQFF

V gene: TRBV11-2
clone size: NA
J gene: TRBJ2-5
D gene: TRBD1
CDR3 DNA: TGTGCCAGCAGCCCCCCCGGGACAGGGGGCTTTAAGACCCAGTACTTC
CDR3 protein: CASSPPGTGGFKTQYF

V gene: TRBV12-3/TRBV12-4
clone size: few
J gene: TRBJ1-2
D gene: NA
CDR3 DNA: TGTGCCAGCAGTTTACAGGGGAAAGGGGGTGGCTACACCTTC
CDR3 protein: CASSLQGKGGGYTF

V gene: TRBV3-1
clone size: few
J gene: TRBJ1-6
D gene: NA
CDR3 DNA: TGTGCCAGCAGCGACGACAGTAAGAGGACACCCCTCCACTTT
CDR3 protein: CASSDDSKRTPLHF

V gene: TRBV2
clone size: NA
J gene: TRBJ1-1
D gene: NA
CDR3 DNA: TGTGCCAGCAGTGAGAATCCAGGGATGAACACTGAAGCTTTCTTT
CDR3 protein: CASSENPGMNTEAFF

V gene: TRBV19
clone size: NA
J gene: TRBJ1-1
D gene: NA
CDR3 DNA: TGTGCCAGTACCAAACGACAGGAAGGCTTCACTGAAGCTTTCTTT
CDR3 protein: CASTKRQEGFTEAFF

V gene: TRBV2
clone size: NA
J gene: TRBJ1-1
D gene: NA
CDR3 DNA: TGTGCCAGCAGTGAAGTTGGAAACACTGAAGCTTTCTTT
CDR3 protein: CASSEVGNTEAFF

V gene: TRBV7-9
clone size: few
J gene: TRBJ2-7
D gene: NA
CDR3 DNA: TGTGCCAGCAGCTTAGCTCCTCGGCAGACCCACTCCTACGAGCAGTACTTC
CDR3 protein: CASSLAPRQTHSYEQYF

V gene: TRBV12-3/TRBV12-4
clone size: many
J gene: TRBJ1-2
D gene: NA
CDR3 DNA: TGTGCCAGCAGTCGGGAAATTGGCTACACCTTC
CDR3 protein: CASSREIGYTF

V gene: TRBV28
clone size: NA
J gene: TRBJ1-2
D gene: TRBD1
CDR3 DNA: TGTGCCAGCAGAACAGGGGCAGGGTATGGCTACACCTTC
CDR3 protein: CASRTGAGYGYTF

V gene: TRBV28
clone size: NA
J gene: TRBJ2-1
D gene: TRBD2
CDR3 DNA: TGTGCCAGCCGACAGGGACTAGCGGGAGTCGGTGAGCAGTTCTTC
CDR3 protein: CASRQGLAGVGEQFF

V gene: TRBV28
clone size: many
J gene: TRBJ1-1
D gene: NA
CDR3 DNA: TGTGCCAGCAGCAGGAGGGGGGAAGCTTTCTTT
CDR3 protein: CASSRRGEAFF

V gene: TRBV28
clone size: NA
J gene: TRBJ1-1
D gene: NA
CDR3 DNA: TGTGCCAGCAGGTTATTCGGGAATGAAGCTTTCTTT
CDR3 protein: CASRLFGNEAFF

V gene: TRBV4-3
clone size: few
J gene: TRBJ1-6
D gene: NA
CDR3 DNA: TGCGCCAGCAGCCAAAGGGGCGTGTGGGATTCACCCCTCCACTTT
CDR3 protein: CASSQRGVWDSPLHF

V gene: TRBV7-2
clone size: few
J gene: TRBJ1-1
D gene: NA
CDR3 DNA: TGTGCCAGCAGCTTAGTCATCCAGGAAGCTTTCTTT
CDR3 protein: CASSLVIQEAFF

V gene: TRBV11-1
clone size: few
J gene: TRBJ2-7
D gene: NA
CDR3 DNA: TGTGCCAGCAGCTTTCAGGACTCGAACTACGAGCAGTACTTC
CDR3 protein: CASSFQDSNYEQYF

V gene: TRBV5-1
clone size: many
J gene: TRBJ1-1
D gene: NA
CDR3 DNA: TGCGCCAGCAGCGTCGGGGGGGTGAACACTGAAGCTTTCTTT
CDR3 protein: CASSVGGVNTEAFF

V gene: TRBV20-1
clone size: many
J gene: TRBJ2-1
D gene: TRBD1
CDR3 DNA: TGCAGTGCCATGGACAGGGGCAATGAGCAGTTCTTC
CDR3 protein: CSAMDRGNEQFF

V gene: TRBV28
clone size: NA
J gene: TRBJ2-5
D gene: TRBD2
CDR3 DNA: TGTGCCAGCAGTCTCCCGACTAGCGGTATTGAGACCCAGTACTTC
CDR3 protein: CASSLPTSGIETQYF

V gene: TRBV10-3
clone size: many
J gene: TRBJ1-1
D gene: TRBD1
CDR3 DNA: TGTGCCACAATGACCAGGGGGGAGAGTGAAGCTTTCTTT
CDR3 protein: CATMTRGESEAFF

V gene: TRBV15
clone size: many
J gene: TRBJ2-7
D gene: NA
CDR3 DNA: TGTGCCACCATTCAGGGTTCCTACGAGCAGTACTTC
CDR3 protein: CATIQGSYEQYF

V gene: TRBV7-2
clone size: few
J gene: TRBJ2-2
D gene: TRBD2
CDR3 DNA: TGTGCCAGCAGCTTAGTGGGCGGGGGGCTTACGAACACCGGGGAGCTGTTTTTT
CDR3 protein: CASSLVGGGLTNTGELFF

V gene: TRBV2
clone size: NA
J gene: TRBJ1-2
D gene: NA
CDR3 DNA: TGTGCCAGCAGTGAAGCCTTAGGACAGAAGTATGGCTACACCTTC
CDR3 protein: CASSEALGQKYGYTF

V gene: TRBV6-2/TRBV6-3
clone size: many
J gene: TRBJ2-2
D gene: NA
CDR3 DNA: TGTGCCAGCAGTTACAGCCTCACCGGGGAGCTGTTTTTT
CDR3 protein: CASSYSLTGELFF

V gene: TRBV7-2
clone size: NA
J gene: TRBJ2-7
D gene: NA
CDR3 DNA: TGTGCCAGCATCCCCGGGGGCAACTCCTACGAGCAGTACTTC
CDR3 protein: CASIPGGNSYEQYF

V gene: TRBV18
clone size: many
J gene: TRBJ2-7
D gene: TRBD1
CDR3 DNA: TGTGCCAGCGGGCCCACAGGGGCGCAGTACTTC
CDR3 protein: CASGPTGAQYF

V gene: TRBV5-6
clone size: few
J gene: TRBJ2-7
D gene: TRBD2
CDR3 DNA: TGTGCCAGCAGCTTGTGGACTAGCGGCACAGAATACGAGCAGTACTTC
CDR3 protein: CASSLWTSGTEYEQYF

V gene: TRBV11-2
clone size: NA
J gene: TRBJ1-2
D gene: TRBD1
CDR3 DNA: TGTGCCAGCAGCCCGGGGACAGTAGGGTATGGCTACACCTTC
CDR3 protein: CASSPGTVGYGYTF

V gene: TRBV6-5
clone size: many
J gene: TRBJ1-2
D gene: NA
CDR3 DNA: TGTGCCAGCAGCACCCGGAGACGAGACGACTATGGCTACACCTTC
CDR3 protein: CASSTRRRDDYGYTF

V gene: TRBV7-2
clone size: few
J gene: TRBJ2-2
D gene: NA
CDR3 DNA: TGTGCCAGCAGCTTAGATCGCCAGTGGGCCGGGGAGCTGTTTTTT
CDR3 protein: CASSLDRQWAGELFF

V gene: TRBV5-4
clone size: many
J gene: TRBJ2-7
D gene: NA
CDR3 DNA: TGTGCCAGCAGAACCGAAGGGGACGACGAGCAGTACTTC
CDR3 protein: CASRTEGDDEQYF

V gene: TRBV6-2/TRBV6-3
clone size: many
J gene: TRBJ2-5
D gene: NA
CDR3 DNA: TGTGCCAGCCGCCTACACACCGGGACCGCTACCCAAGAGACCCAGTACTTC
CDR3 protein: CASRLHTGTATQETQYF

V gene: TRBV2
clone size: few
J gene: TRBJ2-7
D gene: TRBD1
CDR3 DNA: TGTGCCAGCAGTATCCCGGGACAGGGGAGCTCCTACGAGCAGTACTTC
CDR3 protein: CASSIPGQGSSYEQYF